This entry concerns a single T cell receptor beta chain. The antigen remains undetermined. PCR involved 60 Vbeta and 13 Jbeta primers. The method was immunoSEQ multiplex PCR; TCRdb's version includes in-frame clones alone and lacks a portion of them. The table has about 120,000 clones, 15% seen once. These data belong to a study of cytomegalovirus exposure and HLA in healthy donors. Study-wide points: For most TCR beta V segments, an earlier analysis put the productive rate at about 87% or about 30% of the time.

The receptor comes from a woman aged 18-35 years in good health and CMV-seronegative. The sequenced sample was PBMCs.

CDR3 sequence: CAWRTLGQGNEKLFF. CDR3 bases: TGTGCCTGGAGAACTTTAGGACAGGGGAACGAAAAACTGTTTTTT. The chain uses TRBV30 and TRBJ1-4; TRBD1 matches at 9 bases. J lost 8 bases, V lost 3 bases, and 10 bases had no gene match. Germline values: CDR1 GTSNPN, CDR2 SVGIG (reference sequence). The CDR3 totals 15 residues.